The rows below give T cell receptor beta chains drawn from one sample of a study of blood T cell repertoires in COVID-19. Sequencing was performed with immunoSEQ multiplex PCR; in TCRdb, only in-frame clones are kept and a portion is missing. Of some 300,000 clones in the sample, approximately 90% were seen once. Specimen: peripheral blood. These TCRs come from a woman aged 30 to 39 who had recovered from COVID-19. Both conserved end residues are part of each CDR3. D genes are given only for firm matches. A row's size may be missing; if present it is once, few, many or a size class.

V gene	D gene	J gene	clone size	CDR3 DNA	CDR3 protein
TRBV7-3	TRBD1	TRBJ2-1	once	TGTGCCAGCAGCTCAAACAGGGGAAGCTCCTACAATGAGCAGTTCTTC	CASSSNRGSSYNEQFF
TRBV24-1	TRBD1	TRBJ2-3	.	TGTGCCACCAGTGATCGAGACAGGGTTGGCACAGATACGCAGTATTTT	CATSDRDRVGTDTQYF
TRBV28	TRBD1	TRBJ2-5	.	TGTGCCAGCAGCCCGGCTGGACAGGGGTATGAGACCCAGTACTTC	CASSPAGQGYETQYF
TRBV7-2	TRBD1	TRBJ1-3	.	TGTGCCAGCAGCTTAGTAGGGGGCACGGGAAACACCATATATTTT	CASSLVGGTGNTIYF
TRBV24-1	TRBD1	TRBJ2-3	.	TGTGCCACCAGTGATCCTAAACCGGGACAGCGGTACACAGATACGCAGTATTTT	CATSDPKPGQRYTDTQYF
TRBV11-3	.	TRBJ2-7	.	TGTGCCAGCAGCTTAGAAACTCACAGAAGAATACACATGAGCTCCTACGAGCAGTACTTC	CASSLETHRRIHMSSYEQYF
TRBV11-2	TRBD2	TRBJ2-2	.	TGTGCCAGCAGCTTATCAGCCCGTGGGGGGGTAAATACCGGGGAGCTGTTTTTT	CASSLSARGGVNTGELFF
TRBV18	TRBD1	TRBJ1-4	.	TGTGCCAGCTCACCCACAGGGGGCAGGGATGAAAAACTGTTTTTT	CASSPTGGRDEKLFF
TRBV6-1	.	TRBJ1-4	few	TGTGCCAGCAGTTTCCGACAGCCTACTAATGAAAAACTGTTTTTT	CASSFRQPTNEKLFF
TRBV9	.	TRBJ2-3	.	TGTGCCAGCAGCGTAGCTGGGGGCCATAGCACAGATACGCAGTATTTT	CASSVAGGHSTDTQYF
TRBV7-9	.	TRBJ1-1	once	TGTGCCAGCAGCTTACTTTCCGGGAGCATGAACACTGAAGCTTTCTTT	CASSLLSGSMNTEAFF
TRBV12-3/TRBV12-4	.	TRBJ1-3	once	TGTGCCAGCGAGGACAGCTCTGGAAACACCATATATTTT	CASEDSSGNTIYF
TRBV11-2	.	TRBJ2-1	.	TGTGCCAGCAGCCAGGGACTGGGTACCAATGAGCAGTTCTTC	CASSQGLGTNEQFF
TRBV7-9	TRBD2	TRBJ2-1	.	TGTGCCAGCAGCTCGGCCCCCGGGACTAGCGGGTACAATGAGCAGTTCTTC	CASSSAPGTSGYNEQFF
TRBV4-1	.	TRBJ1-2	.	TGCGCCAGCAGCCCTTCCCCCCCAGAAGGAGGGGCCCTCAGCTATGGCTACACCTTC	CASSPSPPEGGALSYGYTF
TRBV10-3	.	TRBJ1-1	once	TGTGCCATCAGTGTCCAGGGATACGATGAAGCTTTCTTT	CAISVQGYDEAFF
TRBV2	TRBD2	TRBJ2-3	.	TGTGCCAGCAATACCTTTCTAGCGGGGGGCACAGATACGCAGTATTTT	CASNTFLAGGTDTQYF
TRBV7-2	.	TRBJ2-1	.	TGTGCCAGCAGCTTACAGGCATTCAGAAACAATGAGCAGTTCTTC	CASSLQAFRNNEQFF